This T cell receptor (beta chain) emerged from a study of T cell repertoires in cytomegalovirus infection. Study details: Public TCR beta signatures provided an indication of both CMV infection and a matching HLA type.

Broader study findings: HLA-C-restricted CMV-specific TCR beta clonotypes prevailed in the ex vivo response. Summed frequency of public TCR beta families distinguished CMV carriers with the relevant HLA.

J was trimmed by 10 bases and V by 0 bases; bases with no gene match: 7. The CDR3 is 14 residues long. Germline V lookup: CDR1 SGHVS, CDR2 FQNEAQ. Ten or more counts support this clonotype. No antigen is known for it. TCRdb itself ran the reads through MiXCR, one entry per CDR3 protein. This sample carries about 140,000 distinct CDR3 sequences, about 6% of them seen once, and the ten largest clones take roughly 18%. V usage is TRBV7-8 and J usage is TRBJ1-1, with 8 bases that match TRBD1. The TCR sequence derives from a human donor in good health (CMV status not recorded). Some clones in this sample may be carry-over from other donors' samples. Specimen: PBMCs. CDR3 DNA sequence: TGTGCCAGCAGCTTAGCCCGGACAGGGTTGTCAGCTTTCTTT. Amino acids: CASSLARTGLSAFF.